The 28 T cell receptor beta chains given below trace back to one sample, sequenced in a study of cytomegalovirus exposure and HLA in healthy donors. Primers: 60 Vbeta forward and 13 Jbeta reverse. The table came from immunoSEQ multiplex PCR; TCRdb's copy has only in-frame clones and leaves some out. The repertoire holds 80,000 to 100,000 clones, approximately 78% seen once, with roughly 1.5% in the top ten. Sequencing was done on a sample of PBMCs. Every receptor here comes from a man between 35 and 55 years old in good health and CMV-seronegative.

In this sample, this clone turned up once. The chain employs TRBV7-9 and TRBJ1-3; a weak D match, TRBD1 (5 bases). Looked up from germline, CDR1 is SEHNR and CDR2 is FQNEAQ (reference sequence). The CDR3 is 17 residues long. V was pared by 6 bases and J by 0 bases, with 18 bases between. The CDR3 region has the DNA TGTGCCAGCAGGCCTAAGACAGAGATCCTCTCTGGAAACACCATATATTTT. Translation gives CASRPKTEILSGNTIYF.

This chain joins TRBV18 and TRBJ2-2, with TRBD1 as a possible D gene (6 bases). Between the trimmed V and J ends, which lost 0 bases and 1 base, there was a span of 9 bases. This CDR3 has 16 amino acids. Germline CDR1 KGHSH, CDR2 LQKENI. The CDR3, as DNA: TGTGCCAGCTCACCACCGACACAGGGGAACACCGGGGAGCTGTTTTTT. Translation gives CASSPPTQGNTGELFF.

DNA of the CDR3: TGTGCCAGCAGACCCCGGGGGGGGGCCAGGTATACGCAGTATTTT. Protein: CASRPRGGARYTQYF. The genes are TRBV2 and TRBJ2-3; 8 nucleotides line up with TRBD2. Trimming removed 6 bases from V and 7 bases from J; junction bases left unmatched: 12. Germline CDR1 is SNHLY and CDR2 is FYNNEI. The CDR3 runs to 15 residues.

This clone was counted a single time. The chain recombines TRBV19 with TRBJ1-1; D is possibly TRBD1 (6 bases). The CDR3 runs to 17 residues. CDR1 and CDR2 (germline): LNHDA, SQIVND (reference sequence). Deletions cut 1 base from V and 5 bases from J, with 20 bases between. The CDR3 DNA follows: TGTGCCAGTAGTATAGGGAGCAGGGGAAATTGGTGGACTGAAGCTTTCTTT. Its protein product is CASSIGSRGNWWTEAFF.

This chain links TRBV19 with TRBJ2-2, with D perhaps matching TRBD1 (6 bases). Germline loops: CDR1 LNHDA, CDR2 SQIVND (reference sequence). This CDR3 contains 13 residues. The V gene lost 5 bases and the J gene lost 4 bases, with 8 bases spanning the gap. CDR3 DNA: TGTGCCAGTAGTCAGACAGGCACCGGGGAGCTGTTTTTT. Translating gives CASSQTGTGELFF.

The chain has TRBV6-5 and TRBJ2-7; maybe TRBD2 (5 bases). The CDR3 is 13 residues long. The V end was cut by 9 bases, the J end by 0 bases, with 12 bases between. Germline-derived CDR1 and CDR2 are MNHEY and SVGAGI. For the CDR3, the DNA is TGTGCCAGTGGGTATGCGGGCTCCTACGAGCAGTACTTC. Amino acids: CASGYAGSYEQYF.

The CDR3 reads CASSLFPGSNSPLHF. Written as DNA, the CDR3 is TGTGCCAGCAGCTTATTTCCAGGGTCTAATTCACCCCTCCACTTT. The rearrangement joins TRBV7-8 to TRBJ1-6, with TRBD1 as a possible D gene (5 bases). This CDR3 is 15 amino acids long. Trimming removed 2 bases from V and 6 bases from J, with 11 bases in between. The V gene's germline CDR1 is SGHVS and CDR2 FQNEAQ.

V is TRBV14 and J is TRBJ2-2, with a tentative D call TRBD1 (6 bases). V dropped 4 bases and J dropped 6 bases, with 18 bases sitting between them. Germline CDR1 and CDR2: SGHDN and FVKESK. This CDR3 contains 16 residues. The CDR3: CASSRPGHPSAGELFF. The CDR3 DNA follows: TGTGCCAGCAGCCGCCCGGGACACCCAAGCGCCGGGGAGCTGTTTTTT.

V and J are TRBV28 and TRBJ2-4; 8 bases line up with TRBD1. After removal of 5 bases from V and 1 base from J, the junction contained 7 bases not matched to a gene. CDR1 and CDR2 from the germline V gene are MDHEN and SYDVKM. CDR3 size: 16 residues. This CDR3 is CASSTGTGQAKNIQYF. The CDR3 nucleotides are TGTGCCAGCAGTACGGGGACAGGACAGGCCAAAAACATTCAGTACTTC.

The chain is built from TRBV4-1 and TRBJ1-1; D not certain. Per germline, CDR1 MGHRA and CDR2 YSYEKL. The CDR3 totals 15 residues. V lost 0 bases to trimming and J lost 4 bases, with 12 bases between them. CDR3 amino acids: CASSQDRGSGTEAFF. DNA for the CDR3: TGCGCCAGCAGCCAAGATCGGGGATCGGGCACTGAAGCTTTCTTT.

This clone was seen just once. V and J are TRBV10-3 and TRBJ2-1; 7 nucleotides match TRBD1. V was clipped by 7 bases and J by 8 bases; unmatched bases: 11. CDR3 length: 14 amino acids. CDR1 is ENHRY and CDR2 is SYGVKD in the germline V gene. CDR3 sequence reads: CAIKPNRGPDEQFF. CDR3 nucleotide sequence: TGTGCCATCAAGCCGAACAGGGGTCCAGATGAGCAGTTCTTC.

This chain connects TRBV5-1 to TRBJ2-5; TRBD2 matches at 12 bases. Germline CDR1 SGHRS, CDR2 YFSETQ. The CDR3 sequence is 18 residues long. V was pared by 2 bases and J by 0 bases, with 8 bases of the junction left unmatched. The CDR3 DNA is TGCGCCAGCAGCTTTCGCGGGACTAGCGGGTCATACCAAGAGACCCAGTACTTC. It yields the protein CASSFRGTSGSYQETQYF.

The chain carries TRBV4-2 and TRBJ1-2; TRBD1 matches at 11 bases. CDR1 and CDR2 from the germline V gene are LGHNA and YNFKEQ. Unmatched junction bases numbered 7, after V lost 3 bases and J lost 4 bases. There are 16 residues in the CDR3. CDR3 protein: CASSQPGTGGGYGYTF. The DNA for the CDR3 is TGTGCCAGCAGCCAGCCCGGGACAGGGGGAGGCTATGGCTACACCTTC.

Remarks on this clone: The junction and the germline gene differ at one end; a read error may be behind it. Here the CDR3 DNA reads TGTTCCAGCAGCTTAGAACAGATAACCACAGATACGCAGTATTTT. Its translation: CSSSLEQITTDTQYF. J is TRBJ2-3 and V is TRBV7-9; no firm D call. CDR3 length: 15 amino acids. CDR1 SEHNR and CDR2 FQNEAQ come from the germline V gene (reference sequence).

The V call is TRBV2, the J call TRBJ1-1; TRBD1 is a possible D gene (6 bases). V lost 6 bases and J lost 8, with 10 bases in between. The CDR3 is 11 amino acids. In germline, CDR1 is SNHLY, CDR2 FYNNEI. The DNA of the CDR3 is TGTGCCAGCAGGCCAACAGGGGAAGCTTTCTTT. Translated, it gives CASRPTGEAFF.

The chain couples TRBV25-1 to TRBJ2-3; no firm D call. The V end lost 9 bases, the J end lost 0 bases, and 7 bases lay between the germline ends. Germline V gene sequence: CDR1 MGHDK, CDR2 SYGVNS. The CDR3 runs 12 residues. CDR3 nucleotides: TGTGCCAGTGGCCCTAGCACAGATACGCAGTATTTT. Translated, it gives CASGPSTDTQYF.

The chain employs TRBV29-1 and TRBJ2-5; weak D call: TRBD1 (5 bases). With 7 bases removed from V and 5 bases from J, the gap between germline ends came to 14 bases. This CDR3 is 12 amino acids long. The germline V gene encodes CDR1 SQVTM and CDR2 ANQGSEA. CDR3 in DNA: TGCAGCGCCGCAGGGTTACGCGAGACCCAGTACTTC. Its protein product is CSAAGLRETQYF.

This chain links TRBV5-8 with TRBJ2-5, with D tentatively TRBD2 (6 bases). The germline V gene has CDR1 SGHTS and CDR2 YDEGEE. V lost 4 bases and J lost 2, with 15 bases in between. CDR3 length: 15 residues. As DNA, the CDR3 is TGTGCCAGCAGCGTGTTCCAGGGACTTCAAGAGACCCAGTACTTC. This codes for CASSVFQGLQETQYF.

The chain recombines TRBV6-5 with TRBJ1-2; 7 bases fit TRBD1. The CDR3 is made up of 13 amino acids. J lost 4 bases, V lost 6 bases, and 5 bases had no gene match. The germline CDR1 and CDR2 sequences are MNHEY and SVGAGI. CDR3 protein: CASSPGTVYGYTF. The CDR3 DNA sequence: TGTGCCAGCAGCCCCGGGACAGTCTATGGCTACACCTTC.

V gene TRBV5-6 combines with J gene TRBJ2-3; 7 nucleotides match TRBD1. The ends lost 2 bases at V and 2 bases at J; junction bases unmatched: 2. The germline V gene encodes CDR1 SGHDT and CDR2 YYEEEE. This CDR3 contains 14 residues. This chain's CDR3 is CASSFGQDTDTQYF. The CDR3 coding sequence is TGTGCCAGCAGCTTCGGACAGGACACAGATACGCAGTATTTT.

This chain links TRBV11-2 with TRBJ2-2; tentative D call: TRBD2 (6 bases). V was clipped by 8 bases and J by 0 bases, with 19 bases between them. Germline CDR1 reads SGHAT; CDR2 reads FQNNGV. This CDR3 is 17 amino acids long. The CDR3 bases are TGTGCCAGCCGCAGAGGAGGGCTGGTTGCGAACACCGGGGAGCTGTTTTTT. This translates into CASRRGGLVANTGELFF.

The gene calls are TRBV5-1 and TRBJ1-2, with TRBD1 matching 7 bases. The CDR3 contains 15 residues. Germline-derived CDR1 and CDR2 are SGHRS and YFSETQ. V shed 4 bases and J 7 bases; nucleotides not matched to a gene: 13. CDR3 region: CASSPGQASFLGYTF. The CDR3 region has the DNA TGCGCCAGCAGCCCCGGACAGGCTTCCTTCCTTGGCTACACCTTC.

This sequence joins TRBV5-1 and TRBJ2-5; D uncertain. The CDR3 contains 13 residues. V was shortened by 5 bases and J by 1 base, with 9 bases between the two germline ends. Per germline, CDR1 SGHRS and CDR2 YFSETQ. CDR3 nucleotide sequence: TGCGCCAGCAGTCATGAGAGCCAAGAGACCCAGTACTTC. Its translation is CASSHESQETQYF.

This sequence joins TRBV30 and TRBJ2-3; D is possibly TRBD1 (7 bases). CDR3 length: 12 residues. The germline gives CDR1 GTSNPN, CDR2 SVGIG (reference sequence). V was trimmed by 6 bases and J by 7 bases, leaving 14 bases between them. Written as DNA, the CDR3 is TGTGCCTGCAGCGCAGGGGGGTATACGCAGTATTTT. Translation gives CACSAGGYTQYF.

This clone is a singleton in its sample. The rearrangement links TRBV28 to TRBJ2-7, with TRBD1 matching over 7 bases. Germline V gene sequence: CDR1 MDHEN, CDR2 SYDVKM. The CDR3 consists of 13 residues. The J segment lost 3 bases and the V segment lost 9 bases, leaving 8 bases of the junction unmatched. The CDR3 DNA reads TGTGCCAGTTCCACAGGGGTGGGCTACGAGCAGTACTTC. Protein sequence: CASSTGVGYEQYF.

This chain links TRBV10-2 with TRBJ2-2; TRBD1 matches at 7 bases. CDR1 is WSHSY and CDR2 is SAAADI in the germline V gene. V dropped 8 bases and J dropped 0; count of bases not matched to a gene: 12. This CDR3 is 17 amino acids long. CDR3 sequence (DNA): TGCGCCAGCTCGGTTAGAGGGCAGGGGGCGAACACCGGGGAGCTGTTTTTT. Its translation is CASSVRGQGANTGELFF.

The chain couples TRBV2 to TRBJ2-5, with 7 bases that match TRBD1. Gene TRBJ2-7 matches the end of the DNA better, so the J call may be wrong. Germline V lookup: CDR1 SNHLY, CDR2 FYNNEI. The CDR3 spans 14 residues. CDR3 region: CASNLRQGNYEQYF. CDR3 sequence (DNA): TGTGCCAGCAATCTTCGACAGGGTAACTACGAGCAGTACTTC.

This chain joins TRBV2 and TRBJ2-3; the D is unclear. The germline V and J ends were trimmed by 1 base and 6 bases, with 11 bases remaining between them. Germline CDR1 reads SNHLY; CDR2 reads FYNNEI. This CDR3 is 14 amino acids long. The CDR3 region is CASSEGLSFDTQYF. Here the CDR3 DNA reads TGTGCCAGCAGTGAAGGGCTCTCTTTTGATACGCAGTATTTT.